This T cell receptor (beta chain) appears in the sequencing data of a study of control samples from healthy donors and cancer patients. Germline V lookup: CDR1 LNHDA, CDR2 SQIVND (reference sequence). V lost 0 bases, J lost 3 bases, and 11 bases lay in between. The CDR3 length is 15 residues. Clones were read by immunoSEQ multiplex PCR, and TCRdb kept only the in-frame ones, dropping some. The top ten clones hold 15% to 18% of a sample with around 68,000 clones, 65% to 85% of them seen once. The chain joins TRBV19 to TRBJ1-1, with D perhaps matching TRBD1 (5 bases). The sequencing input was blood. The TCR comes from a man in his 60s in good health. For the CDR3, the DNA is TGTGCCAGTAGTATAGAGTCAGGGTTCGACACTGAAGCTTTCTTT. Its translation: CASSIESGFDTEAFF.